The TCR beta chain under discussion was sequenced for a study of blood T cell repertoires in COVID-19. Turning to the study itself: Researchers got acute and convalescent COVID-19 samples from the United States, Italy and Spain.

This clone was seen just once. Clones were read by immunoSEQ multiplex PCR, and TCRdb kept only the in-frame ones, dropping some. The data contain more than 20,000 clones, approximately 86% of them singletons. Deletions cut 5 bases from V and 1 base from J, with 11 bases between. The CDR3 length is 14 residues. Germline-derived CDR1 and CDR2 are SGHVS and FQNEAQ. The rearrangement joins TRBV7-8 to TRBJ1-1; D not resolved. The sequenced sample was peripheral blood. The receptor was derived from a man between 50 and 59 years old with active COVID-19. The DNA of the CDR3 is TGTGCCAGCAGCCCCTCCGTAAAGAACACTGAAGCTTTCTTT. It is translated as CASSPSVKNTEAFF.